The 32 T cell receptor delta chains below come from one sample, sequenced in a study of gamma-delta chains in newborns, infants, children. TCRdb reran clone calling via CATT on the reads. The sample contains roughly 3,800 delta-chain clones, about 0.5% of which appear only once. Specimen: blood. The receptors were gathered from a child who was a newborn, infant or young child, either healthy, febrile or measles-vaccinated (not recorded which).

With regard to this clone: A read error is the likely source, as a far larger clone sits one nucleotide away. V and J are TRDV2 and TRDJ3; 9 nucleotides agree with TRDD3. The V gene's germline CDR1 is GEAIGNYY and CDR2 EKD. The CDR3 is 22 amino acids. The chain's CDR3 is CACDTSLGGYSQSSRDTRQMFF. DNA of the CDR3: TGTGCCTGTGACACCTCCCTGGGGGGATACTCCCAAAGCTCCCGGGACACCCGACAGATGTTTTTC.

By share of the sample, this clone is medium-sized. This chain joins TRDV3 and TRDJ3; the D gene is possibly TRDD2 (9 bases). V was shortened by 3 bases and J by 3 bases, with 24 bases between the two germline ends. The CDR3 totals 19 residues. The germline V gene has CDR1 TVYSNPD and CDR2 GDNSRS (reference sequence). This CDR3 is CAFSTFLRGIRWDTRQMFF. In nucleotides, the CDR3 is TGTGCCTTCTCTACCTTCCTACGTGGGATACGCTGGGACACCCGACAGATGTTTTTC.

About this clone itself: TCRdb assigns this DNA the protein of a much larger clone, which departs from its translation at residue 5; this likely reflects a read error, and the protein shown comes from translating the DNA. The V and J genes are TRDV2 and TRDJ1; 7 bases are shared with TRDD3. J was trimmed by 5 bases and V by 3 bases; bases with no gene match: 5. CDR1 is GEAIGNYY and CDR2 is EKD in the germline V gene. This CDR3 region has 13 residues. The CDR3 reads CACDAVLGDKLIF. The CDR3 nucleotides are TGTGCCTGTGACGCCGTACTGGGGGATAAACTCATCTTT.

As concerns this clone: A far larger clone lies a single base away; this is likely a read error. Additional DNA sequences in this sample encode the identical CDR3. The chain is built from TRDV2 and TRDJ2; 12 bases agree with TRDD3. The germline V gene encodes CDR1 GEAIGNYY and CDR2 EKD. This CDR3 has 16 residues. V was pared by 3 bases and J by 2 bases, with 3 bases of the junction left unmatched. The CDR3 reads CACDVLGDTLTAQLFF. CDR3 in DNA: TGTGCCTGTGACGTACTGGGGGATACCTTGACAGCACAACTCTTCTTT.

Note on this clone: This DNA's translation and the protein TCRdb lists, from a much larger clone, do not match at residue 12, likely due to a read error; the protein shown is translated from the DNA. The V and J genes are TRDV2 and TRDJ1; 12 bases agree with TRDD3. The CDR3 is made up of 15 amino acids. CDR1 is GEAIGNYY and CDR2 is EKD in the germline V gene. The CDR3 nucleotides are TGTGCCTGGACTGGGGGATACTCGGGCAACGATAGACTCATCTTT. Amino acids: CAWTGGYSGNDRLIF.

By share, this clone ranks as large. The same CDR3 is also encoded by other DNA sequences in this sample. This chain joins TRDV2 and TRDJ1; 12 positions agree with TRDD3. J was trimmed by 4 bases and V by 7 bases; bases with no gene match: 9. In germline, CDR1 is GEAIGNYY, CDR2 EKD. This CDR3 has 15 amino acids. CDR3 loop: CAWTGGYSGNDKLIF. The CDR3 bases are TGTGCCTGGACTGGGGGATACTCGGGCAACGATAAACTCATCTTT.

As to this clone: This likely traces to a read error, being one base from a far larger clone. This sequence joins TRDV2 and TRDJ4, with TRDD3 matching over 11 bases. V was pared by 9 bases and J by 0 bases, with 2 bases of the junction left unmatched. Germline CDR1 reads GEAIGNYY; CDR2 reads EKD. The CDR3 totals 12 residues. The CDR3 sequence is CARGGYARPLIF. The CDR3 coding sequence is TGTGCCCGTGGGGGATACGCCAGACCCCTGATCTTT.

This clone is medium-sized within its sample. A far larger clone is a single base away, which makes a read error likely. Other DNA sequences in this specimen translate into the identical CDR3. The genes are TRDV2 and TRDJ3; 8 bases are shared with TRDD3. Germline CDR1 GEAIGNYY, CDR2 EKD. The CDR3 loop spans 17 amino acids. V lost 3 bases and J lost 1; bases outside the gene matches: 4. The DNA of the CDR3 is TGTGCCTGTGACGCCGCTGGGGGATCCTGGGACACCCGACAGATGTTTTTC. As protein: CACDAAGGSWDTRQMFF.

This clone is medium-sized by share. The genes are TRDV3 and TRDJ1; TRDD3 might be the D (5 bases). Germline CDR1 is TVYSNPD and CDR2 is GDNSRS (reference sequence). Trimming shortened V by 3 bases and J by 1 base, and 24 bases separated the two germline ends. This CDR3 spans 17 amino acids. CDR3: CAFLSGRTPGSTDKLIF. The CDR3 region has the DNA TGTGCCTTCCTATCGGGGAGGACCCCAGGTTCCACCGATAAACTCATCTTT.

This clone came up a few times. The protein TCRdb lists belongs to a much larger clone and differs from this DNA's translation at residue 6, which points to a read error; the protein shown is made from the DNA. This chain connects TRDV2 to TRDJ3; 8 bases match TRDD3. Looked up from germline, CDR1 is GEAIGNYY and CDR2 is EKD. This CDR3 contains 19 residues. Trimming at V came to 0 bases and at J to 0 bases, leaving 6 bases not matched to a gene. For the CDR3, the DNA is TGTGCCTGTGACACCTGGGGGATCCGACCCTCCTGGGACACCCGACAGATGTTTTTC. This codes for CACDTWGIRPSWDTRQMFF.

This clone was counted a few times. A much larger clone lies a single base off, so this may be a read error. The sample contains more than one DNA sequence encoding this CDR3. The V and J genes are TRDV1 and TRDJ2; TRDD3 matches 7 bases. The germline CDR1 and CDR2 sequences are TSWWSYY and QGS. CDR3 size: 16 residues. In DNA form, the CDR3 reads TGTGCTCTTGGGGAACGTGGGGATATACCGACAGCACAGCTCTTCTTT. Encoded protein: CALGERGDIPTAQLFF.

Judged by abundance, this clone is medium-sized (0.01 to 0.1%). The sample contains more than one DNA sequence encoding this CDR3. V usage is TRDV2 and J usage is TRDJ2; TRDD3 matches 8 bases. Trimming removed 4 bases from V and 7 bases from J; junction bases left unmatched: 10. Germline CDR1 and CDR2: GEAIGNYY and EKD. This CDR3 region has 15 residues. CDR3 nucleotides: TGTGCCTGTGAACACTGGGGGCTCAGGGGAGCACAACTCTTCTTT. Residues: CACEHWGLRGAQLFF.

About this clone itself: TCRdb assigns this DNA the protein of a much larger clone, which departs from its translation at residue 13; this likely reflects a read error, and the protein shown comes from translating the DNA. The chain combines TRDV2 with TRDJ3; D might be TRDD3 (5 bases). In germline, CDR1 is GEAIGNYY, CDR2 EKD. CDR3 length: 18 amino acids. The CDR3 region is CACDTAWESSWDARQMFF. Written as DNA, the CDR3 is TGTGCCTGTGACACCGCCTGGGAGAGCTCCTGGGACGCCCGACAGATGTTTTTC.

Only a few counts were recorded for this clone. With only one base between it and a far larger clone, this is likely a read error. Other DNA sequences in the same sample also yield this CDR3. The chain recombines TRDV2 with TRDJ2; TRDD3 agrees at 9 bases. Germline V gene data show CDR1 as GEAIGNYY and CDR2 as EKD. The CDR3 has 14 amino acids. The CDR3 here is CACDILGETAQLFF. CDR3 nucleotide sequence: TGTGCCTGCGACATACTGGGGGAGACAGCACAACTCTTCTTT.

There are a few counts of this clone. TCRdb's listed protein matches a much larger clone and diverges from this DNA's translation at residue 4, likely through a read error; the protein shown comes from the DNA. Written as DNA, the CDR3 is TGTGCCTGTGGCACTTTGGGGGATAAGTTATACACCGATAAACTCATCTTT. This gives the protein CACGTLGDKLYTDKLIF. The genes are TRDV2 and TRDJ1; 9 bases are shared with TRDD3. CDR1 GEAIGNYY and CDR2 EKD come from the germline V gene. CDR3 length: 17 residues. With 5 bases clipped from V and 0 bases from J, the junction kept 12 bases outside the gene matches.

The chain combines TRDV2 with TRDJ3, with 9 bases that match TRDD3. The CDR3 covers 18 residues. The ends lost 2 bases at V and 5 bases at J; junction bases unmatched: 9. Germline CDR1 is GEAIGNYY and CDR2 is EKD. The CDR3 coding sequence is TGTGCCTGTGACAGACTGGGGGACACAACCCGGGACACCCGACAGATGTTTTTC. Residues: CACDRLGDTTRDTRQMFF.

A remark on this clone: TCRdb's listed protein matches a much larger clone and diverges from this DNA's translation at residue 13, likely through a read error; the protein shown comes from the DNA. This rearrangement joins TRDV2 to TRDJ3, with TRDD3 matching over 12 bases. The CDR3 has 19 residues. CDR1 is GEAIGNYY and CDR2 is EKD in the germline V gene. The CDR3 nucleotides are TGTGCCTGTGACAATACTGGGGGATACAGCTCCTGGGGCACCCGACAGATGTTTTTC. Amino acid sequence: CACDNTGGYSSWGTRQMFF.

By frequency in the sample, this clone is medium-sized. The chain links TRDV3 to TRDJ1; 11 bases align to TRDD3. J gave up 1 base and V 4 bases, and 14 bases lay outside the gene matches. Germline CDR1 reads TVYSNPD; CDR2 reads GDNSRS (reference sequence). CDR3 length: 17 amino acids. The CDR3 reads CASPYWGIRGLTDKLIF. Here the CDR3 DNA reads TGTGCCTCCCCGTACTGGGGGATAAGGGGGCTCACCGATAAACTCATCTTT.

About this clone: An end of the junction differs from the germline gene, which may be a read error. The sample holds other DNA sequences that translate to the same CDR3. CDR3 sequence: CACDTVLGDTRSSWDTRQMFF. DNA of the CDR3: TGCGCCTGTGACACCGTACTGGGGGATACGAGGAGCTCCTGGGACACCCGGCAGATGTTTTTC. The chain carries TRDV2 and TRDJ3; the match to TRDD3 covers 13 bases. CDR1 GEAIGNYY and CDR2 EKD come from the germline V gene. This CDR3 contains 21 residues.

Only a few counts were recorded for this clone. Only one base separates this from a far larger clonotype, so it likely reflects a read error. Within the sample, other DNA sequences also encode this same CDR3. The J gene is TRDJ2, the V gene TRDV2, with 8 bases matching TRDD3. The CDR3 loop spans 14 amino acids. From germline, CDR1 is GEAIGNYY and CDR2 EKD. The CDR3 protein is CACDTWGMTAQLFF. DNA for the CDR3: TGTGCCTGTGACACCTGGGGGATGACAGCACAACTCTTTTTT.

About this clone: A far more abundant clone sits one base away, making this likely a read error. At the DNA level, this CDR3 is encoded by other sequences in the same sample as well. The chain couples TRDV2 to TRDJ2, with a possible D match to TRDD3 (6 bases). The CDR3 contains 16 residues. The V gene's germline CDR1 is GEAIGNYY and CDR2 EKD. CDR3 DNA sequence: TGTGCCTGTGACACCGTCGGGGATGTAGGTACAGCACAACTATTCTTT. It specifies CACDTVGDVGTAQLFF.

In the case of this clone: TCRdb attributes to this sequence the protein of a much larger clone, which differs from the DNA translation at residue 10; a read error is likely, and the protein displayed is translated from the DNA. The sample contains more than one DNA sequence encoding this CDR3. The chain carries TRDV2 and TRDJ3; TRDD3 is a possible D gene (6 bases). This CDR3 comprises 16 residues. Germline V gene lookup returns CDR1 GEAIGNYY and CDR2 EKD. The CDR3 DNA reads TGTGCCTGTGACTGGGGATCCTCCTGGGGCACCCGACAGATGTTTTTC. Its translation: CACDWGSSWGTRQMFF.

This clone came up a few times. This likely stems from a read error, as it lies one base from a far larger clone. The rearrangement links TRDV2 to TRDJ3, with 8 bases aligning to TRDD3. The length of the CDR3 is 19 residues. J was trimmed by 0 bases and V by 3 bases; bases with no gene match: 9. Germline V gene sequence: CDR1 GEAIGNYY, CDR2 EKD. For the CDR3, the DNA is TGTGCCTGTGACGTACTGGGGGGTTTGAGCTCCTGGGACACCCGACAGATGTTTTTC. Protein: CACDVLGGLSSWDTRQMFF.

This clone was detected only a few times. TCRdb records a much larger clone's protein for this DNA, with a difference at residue 3 that likely arises from a read error; the protein given is the translation of the DNA. The chain employs TRDV2 and TRDJ3; 9 bases fit TRDD3. CDR3 length: 19 residues. In germline, CDR1 is GEAIGNYY, CDR2 EKD. The CDR3 sequence: CARDTGRGILRWDTRQMFF. CDR3 coding DNA: TGTGCCCGTGACACCGGGAGGGGGATACTTCGTTGGGACACCCGACAGATGTTTTTC.

This clone was seen only a few times. A far larger clone differs by one base, so this is likely a read error. The same CDR3 arises from other DNA sequences in this sample as well. V is TRDV2 and J is TRDJ3; maybe TRDD3 (5 bases). Trimming stripped 3 bases from V and 0 bases from J, with 11 bases between. Germline V gene data show CDR1 as GEAIGNYY and CDR2 as EKD. This CDR3 is 17 amino acids long. The CDR3 coding sequence is TGTGCCTGTGACGTACTAGGGGACTCCTGGGACACCCGACAGATGTTTTTC. Translated, it gives CACDVLGDSWDTRQMFF.

This clone was seen more than once but under ten times. A far larger clone differs by one base, so this is likely a read error. This sample includes further DNA sequences coding for the same CDR3. The chain joins TRDV2 to TRDJ2; 10 bases agree with TRDD3. This CDR3 is built from 19 residues. V was clipped by 3 bases and J by 0 bases; unmatched bases: 12. Germline V gives CDR1 GEAIGNYY, CDR2 EKD. The CDR3 nucleotides are TGTGCCTGTGACCCCGTACTGGGGGATTTTTTCGCTTTGACAGCACAACTCTTCTTT. Encoded protein: CACDPVLGDFFALTAQLFF.

The table lists this clone with a few counts. The TCRdb protein comes from a much larger clone and disagrees with this DNA's translation at residue 5, likely due to a read error; the protein given here is derived from the DNA. This chain links TRDV2 with TRDJ3; TRDD3 agrees at 11 bases. V dropped 3 bases and J dropped 2; count of bases not matched to a gene: 2. Germline V gives CDR1 GEAIGNYY, CDR2 EKD. The length of the CDR3 is 17 residues. In DNA form, the CDR3 reads TGTGCCTGTGACGCACTGGGGGATACCTGGGACACCCGACAGATGTTTTTC. This gives the protein CACDALGDTWDTRQMFF.

This clone was recorded a few times. Only one base separates this from a far larger clonotype, so it likely reflects a read error. Other DNA sequences in this specimen translate into the identical CDR3. The rearrangement uses TRDV2 and TRDJ3; D not certain. V lost 7 bases, J lost 2 bases, and 8 bases lay in between. CDR3 length equals 14 residues. Germline V CDR1 and CDR2: GEAIGNYY, EKD. The CDR3 sequence is CACLVAWDTRQMFF. The DNA of the CDR3 is TGTGCCTGCCTAGTTGCCTGGGACACCCGACAGATGTTTTTC.

This clone was counted between two and nine times. The protein TCRdb lists belongs to a much larger clone and differs from this DNA's translation at residue 11, which points to a read error; the protein shown is made from the DNA. The V gene is TRDV2, the J gene TRDJ3; perhaps TRDD3 as D (5 bases). The CDR3 is 16 amino acids. Germline V gene lookup returns CDR1 GEAIGNYY and CDR2 EKD. This CDR3 reads CACDRSSSWDIRQMFF. CDR3 nucleotides: TGTGCCTGTGACCGTTCTAGCTCCTGGGACATCCGACAGATGTTTTTC.

Of note for this clone: The translation of this DNA and the TCRdb protein of a much larger clone differ at residue 10, probably owing to a read error; the protein shown here is translated from the DNA. CDR3 nucleotides: TGTGCCTGTGACATACTGGGGGATACGACTTTGACAGCACAACTCTTCTTT. It translates to CACDILGDTTLTAQLFF. The rearrangement joins TRDV2 to TRDJ2; 13 bases fit TRDD3. Germline values: CDR1 GEAIGNYY, CDR2 EKD. The V and J ends lost 2 bases and 0 bases, in that order; junction bases with no gene match: 2. The CDR3 runs to 17 residues.

This clone was counted a few times. TCRdb shows a much larger clone's protein in place of this DNA's translation, and the two differ at residue 12, likely through a read error; the protein shown is translated from the DNA. The rearrangement joins TRAV29/DV5 to TRDJ2, with 9 bases lining up with TRDD2. The J gene, absent from TCRdb, was called here by matching the DNA to germline. V shed 1 base and J 7 bases; nucleotides not matched to a gene: 14. The CDR3 is 17 residues long. The V gene's germline CDR1 is NSMFDY and CDR2 ISSIKDK. CDR3 region: CAASRLPTGGGLAQLFF. The CDR3 coding sequence is TGTGCAGCAAGCCGCCTTCCTACGGGTGGGGGACTAGCACAACTCTTCTTT. The entire variable domain, with the rest obtained from reference TRAV29/DV5 and TRDJ2, is as follows: DQQVKQNSPSLSVQEGRISILNCDYTNSMFDYFLWYKKYPAEGPTFLISISSIKDKNEDGRFTVFLNKSAKHLSLHIVPSQPGDSAVYFCAASRLPTGGGLAQLFFGKGTQLIVEP.

Comment on this clone: The amino acid sequence in TCRdb belongs to a much larger clone and departs from this DNA's translation at residue 4, likely a sequencing read error; the sequence shown is translated from the DNA. The CDR3 DNA reads as TGTGCCTGTGGTGGGGGATACGCGGGCTCCTGGGACACCCGACAGATGTTTTTC. Translating gives CACGGGYAGSWDTRQMFF. This chain links TRDV2 with TRDJ3; TRDD3 matches 11 bases. V lost 5 bases, J lost 0 bases, and 5 bases stayed unmatched. Germline CDR1 reads GEAIGNYY; CDR2 reads EKD. The CDR3 is 18 amino acids.